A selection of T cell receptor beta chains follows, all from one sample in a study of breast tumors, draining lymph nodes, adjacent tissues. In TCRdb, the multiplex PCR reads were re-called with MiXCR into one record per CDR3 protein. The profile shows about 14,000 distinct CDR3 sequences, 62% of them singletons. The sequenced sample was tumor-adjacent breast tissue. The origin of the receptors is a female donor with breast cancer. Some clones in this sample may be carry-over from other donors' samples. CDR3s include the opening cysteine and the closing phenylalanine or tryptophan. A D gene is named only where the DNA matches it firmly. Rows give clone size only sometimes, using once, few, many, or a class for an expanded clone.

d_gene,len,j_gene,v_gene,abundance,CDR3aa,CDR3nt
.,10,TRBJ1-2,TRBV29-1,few,CSGAGSGTPF,TGCAGCGGAGCAGGGTCGGGCACACCCTTC
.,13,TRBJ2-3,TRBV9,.,CASSVARSDTQYF,TGTGCCAGCAGCGTAGCTAGGTCGGATACGCAGTATTTT
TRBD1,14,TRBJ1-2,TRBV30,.,CAWSELDRESGYTF,TGTGCCTGGAGTGAGCTCGACAGGGAAAGCGGCTACACCTTC
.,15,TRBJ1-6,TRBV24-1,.,CATQERSSYNSPLHF,TGTGCCACCCAGGAACGGAGCTCCTATAATTCACCCCTCCACTTT
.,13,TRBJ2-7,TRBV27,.,CASSPSSSYEQYF,TGTGCCAGCAGTCCGTCCTCTTCTTACGAGCAGTACTTC
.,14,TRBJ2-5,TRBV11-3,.,CASSHWGNQETQYF,TGTGCCAGCAGCCATTGGGGGAACCAAGAGACCCAGTACTTC
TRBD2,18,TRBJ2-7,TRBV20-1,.,CSAPPLAGPNPRHYEQYF,TGCAGTGCTCCCCCACTAGCGGGTCCAAACCCCCGTCACTACGAGCAGTACTTC
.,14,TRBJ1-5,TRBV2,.,CASSPGIFNQPQHF,TGTGCCAGCAGTCCCGGGATTTTCAATCAGCCCCAGCATTTT
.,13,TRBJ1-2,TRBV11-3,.,CASSFSSGDGYTF,TGTGCCAGCAGCTTTAGTTCGGGGGATGGCTACACCTTC
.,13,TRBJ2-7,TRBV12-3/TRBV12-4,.,CASSMTGPYEQYF,TGTGCCAGCAGCATGACTGGCCCCTACGAGCAGTACTTC
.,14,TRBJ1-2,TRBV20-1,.,CSARPTGGGYGYTF,TGCAGTGCTAGGCCTACCGGGGGTGGCTATGGCTACACCTTC
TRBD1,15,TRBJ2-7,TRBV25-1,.,CASSEFRGLTYEQYF,TGTGCCAGCAGTGAGTTCAGGGGGCTAACCTACGAGCAGTACTTC
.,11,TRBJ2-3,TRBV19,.,CASRRADTQYF,TGTGCCAGTAGACGAGCAGATACGCAGTATTTT
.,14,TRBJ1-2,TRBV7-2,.,CASTPTGKSYDYLF,TGTGCCAGCACCCCCACAGGGAAAAGCTATGACTACCTGTTC
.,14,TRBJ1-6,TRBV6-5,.,CASSPPGYDSPLHF,TGTGCCAGCAGCCCCCCAGGGTATGATTCACCCCTCCACTTT
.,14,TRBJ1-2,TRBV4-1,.,CASSPYSTNYGYTF,TGCGCCAGCAGCCCATACAGTACTAACTATGGCTACACCTTC